One sample yielded the 5 T cell receptor beta chains listed below, sequenced in a study of T cell repertoires in cytomegalovirus infection. These receptors are not linked to any known antigen. TCRdb re-derived calls from the reads in MiXCR, one entry per CDR3 protein. This table has approximately 110,000 distinct CDR3 sequences, around 32% appearing once. Specimen: CD8+ T cells from cultured PBMCs, collected from culture after CMV antigen stimulation. The receptors shown here come from a human donor in good health (CMV status not recorded). Some clones in this sample may be carry-over from other donors' samples.

The DNA of the CDR3 is TGTGCCAGCAGCCAAGCGGGAATTGGAAATCAGCCCCAGCATTTT. Translating gives CASSQAGIGNQPQHF. This chain links TRBV7-9 with TRBJ1-5; D call uncertain. In germline, CDR1 is SEHNR, CDR2 FQNEAQ (reference sequence). Trimming took 5 bases from V and 4 from J, leaving 15 bases between them. This CDR3 spans 15 amino acids. The variable domain in full, with the rest retrieved from reference TRBV7-9 and TRBJ1-5, is DTGVSQNPRHKITKRGQNVTFRCDPISEHNRLYWYRQTLGQGPEFLTYFQNEAQLEKSRLLSDRFSAERPKGSFSTLEIQRTEQGDSAMYLCASSQAGIGNQPQHFGDGTRLSIL.

V is TRBV6-6 and J is TRBJ2-5; 8 bases are shared with TRBD2. The V segment lost 11 bases and the J segment 5 bases; nucleotides outside the gene matches: 16. The CDR3 consists of 15 residues. Germline CDR1 MNHNY, CDR2 SVGAGI (reference sequence). CDR3 region: CAAKGGLAGGETQYF. The CDR3 DNA reads TGTGCCGCCAAAGGGGGGCTAGCGGGTGGGGAGACCCAGTACTTC.

This clonotype turned up a few times. The chain's CDR3 is CASSQARAYEQYF. CDR3 nucleotide sequence: TGCGCCAGCAGCCAAGCACGTGCCTACGAGCAGTACTTC. The V call is TRBV4-3, the J call TRBJ2-7; D unresolved. Trimming removed 1 base at V and 2 bases at J, with 6 bases between. In germline, CDR1 is LGHNA, CDR2 YSLEER. The CDR3 has 13 residues.

This chain links TRBV4-1 with TRBJ1-5, with D unresolved. Trimming left V 0 bases short and J 5 bases short, with 11 bases between. Looked up from germline, CDR1 is MGHRA and CDR2 is YSYEKL. This CDR3 region has 15 residues. The CDR3 bases are TGCGCCAGCAGCCAAGAACCCGTAGGGTATCAGCCCCAGCATTTT. Amino acids: CASSQEPVGYQPQHF.

This clonotype occurred many times. The chain recombines TRBV24-1 with TRBJ1-2; 9 bases agree with TRBD1. Germline CDR1 reads KGHDR; CDR2 reads SFDVKD. The V and J ends lost 3 bases and 4 bases, in that order; junction bases with no gene match: 8. The CDR3 runs 16 residues. In nucleotides, the CDR3 is TGTGCCACCAGTGATACCCGGACAGGGGAGGTCTATGGCTACACCTTC. It codes for CATSDTRTGEVYGYTF.